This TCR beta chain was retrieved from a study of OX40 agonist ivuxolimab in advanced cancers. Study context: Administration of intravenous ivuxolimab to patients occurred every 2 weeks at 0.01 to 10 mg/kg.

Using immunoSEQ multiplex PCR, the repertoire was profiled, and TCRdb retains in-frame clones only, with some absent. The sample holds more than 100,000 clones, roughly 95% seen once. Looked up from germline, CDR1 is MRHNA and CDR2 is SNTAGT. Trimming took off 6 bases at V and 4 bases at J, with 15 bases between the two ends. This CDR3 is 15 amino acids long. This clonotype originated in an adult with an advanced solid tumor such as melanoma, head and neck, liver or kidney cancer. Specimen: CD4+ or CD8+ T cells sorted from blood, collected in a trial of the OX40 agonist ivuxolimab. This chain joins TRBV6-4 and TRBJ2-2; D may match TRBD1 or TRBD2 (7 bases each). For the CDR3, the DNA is TGTGCCAGCAGAGACAGGGAGGGGAGCACCGGGGAGCTGTTTTTT. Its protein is CASRDREGSTGELFF.